These 19 T cell receptor beta chains share one sample of origin, sequenced in a study of CD8 T cells in ankylosing spondylitis. Study-level results: Ankylosing spondylitis blood appeared to be characterized by a TCR beta motif of under ten highly homologous variants.

These receptors are not linked to any known antigen. TCRdb ran MiXCR on the 5' RACE reads and lists one entry per CDR3 protein. The sample lists roughly 490,000 distinct CDR3 sequences, over 4% occurring once. The sample was blood, either unsorted or a sorted T cell fraction (not recorded which). These receptors all come from a male donor with ankylosing spondylitis.

This clonotype was seen ten or more times. The chain employs TRBV4-2 and TRBJ1-2, with D unresolved. The CDR3 sequence is 17 residues long. Trimming stripped 0 bases from V and 6 bases from J, with 20 bases between. Per germline, CDR1 LGHNA and CDR2 YNFKEQ. In DNA form, the CDR3 reads TGTGCCAGCAGCCAAGACCCCTTGGGCCCTACTCGACATGGCTACACCTTC. Its protein is CASSQDPLGPTRHGYTF.

This clonotype came up many times. V is TRBV9 and J is TRBJ2-2, with a possible D match to TRBD2 (6 bases). Germline CDR1 and CDR2: SGDLS and YYNGEE. The CDR3 extends over 14 amino acids. V was shortened by 4 bases and J by 5 bases, with 12 bases between the two germline ends. The CDR3 DNA reads as TGTGCCAGCAGCCCCTGGGGGGAGACCGGGGAGCTGTTTTTT. Translated: CASSPWGETGELFF. Based on the CDR3 plus reference TRBV9 and TRBJ2-2, the full variable domain is DSGVTQTPKHLITATGQRVTLRCSPRSGDLSVYWYQQSLDQGLQFLIQYYNGEERAKGNILERFSAQQFPDLHSELNLSSLELGDSALYFCASSPWGETGELFFGEGSRLTVL.

This clonotype came up a few times. The gene calls are TRBV20-1 and TRBJ2-1; D is perhaps TRBD2 (5 bases). The germline V gene has CDR1 DFQATT and CDR2 SNEGSKA (reference sequence). The CDR3 spans 16 residues. The ends were cut back, 5 bases at V and 5 bases at J, with 22 bases in the middle. CDR3 DNA: TGCAGTGCTGCCAAATCTTCTGGGAGTTTCCACAATGAGCAGTTCTTC. Encoded protein: CSAAKSSGSFHNEQFF.

This clonotype was seen at least ten times. The chain employs TRBV7-2 and TRBJ2-5; D possibly uses TRBD1 or TRBD2 (6 bases each). There are 15 residues in the CDR3. V gave up 5 bases and J gave up 3 bases, with 16 bases separating them. The germline V gene encodes CDR1 SGHTA and CDR2 FQGNSA. The DNA of the CDR3 is TGTGCCAGCAGCCCCCAATGGGGGGCTGAAGAGACCCAGTACTTC. This encodes CASSPQWGAEETQYF. The full variable domain, rest sourced from reference TRBV7-2 and TRBJ2-5, is GAGVSQSPSNKVTEKGKDVELRCDPISGHTALYWYRQSLGQGLEFLIYFQGNSAPDKSGLPSDRFSAERTGGSVSTLTIQRTQQEDSAVYLCASSPQWGAEETQYFGPGTRLLVL.

This clonotype was found a few times. The genes are TRBV18 and TRBJ2-5, with D maybe TRBD2 (6 bases). Trimming removed 0 bases at V and 5 bases at J, with 13 bases between. This CDR3 contains 15 residues. Germline CDR1 reads KGHSH; CDR2 reads LQKENI. The CDR3 DNA sequence: TGTGCCAGCTCACCACCGGGACTCGCGGGCGAGACCCAGTACTTC. It translates to CASSPPGLAGETQYF.

This sequence joins TRBV5-5 and TRBJ1-2; D is perhaps TRBD1 (6 bases). V was pared by 0 bases and J by 5 bases, with 23 bases between. The CDR3 sequence is 18 residues long. CDR1 and CDR2 from the germline V gene are SGHKS and YYEKEE (reference sequence). The CDR3 reads CASSLAAGDGVSPYGYTF. CDR3 nucleotide sequence: TGTGCCAGCAGCTTGGCCGCAGGGGACGGAGTGAGTCCTTATGGCTACACCTTC. The full variable domain, with the rest looked up from reference TRBV5-5 and TRBJ1-2, is DAGVTQSPTHLIKTRGQQVTLRCSPISGHKSVSWYQQVLGQGPQFIFQYYEKEERGRGNFPDRFSARQFPNYSSELNVNALLLGDSALYLCASSLAAGDGVSPYGYTFGSGTRLTVV.

This clonotype was counted at least ten times. The chain combines TRBV12-3 or TRBV12-4 with TRBJ2-1, with 8 bases fitting TRBD2. The CDR3 runs to 16 residues. With 6 bases clipped from V and 5 bases from J, the junction kept 12 bases outside the gene matches. The CDR3 loop is CASRPRTSGFNNEQFF. DNA for the CDR3: TGTGCCAGCAGACCTAGAACTAGCGGTTTCAACAATGAGCAGTTCTTC.

With respect to this clonotype: Since a much larger clone is just one base distant, this may be a read error. The rearrangement links TRBV6-5 to TRBJ2-3; D may be TRBD2 (6 bases). The CDR3 has 17 residues. Per germline, CDR1 MNHEY and CDR2 SVGAGI. This CDR3 is CASSYGSGSTSTDTQFF. The CDR3, as DNA: TGTGCCAGCAGTTATGGGAGCGGCAGTACTAGCACAGATACGCAGTTTTTT.

The table lists this clonotype with a few counts. The chain joins TRBV28 to TRBJ2-7; possibly TRBD1 or TRBD2 for D (5 bases each). The germline gives CDR1 MDHEN, CDR2 SYDVKM. V was pared by 11 bases and J by 0 bases, with 14 bases between. This CDR3 is 13 amino acids long. This chain's CDR3 is CAVKRGRSYEQYF. Written as DNA, the CDR3 is TGTGCCGTAAAGAGGGGTCGCTCCTACGAGCAGTACTTC.

In its sample, this clonotype was seen many times. The chain employs TRBV12-3 or TRBV12-4 and TRBJ1-5; D is unresolved. The CDR3 contains 15 residues. Trimming left V 3 bases short and J 3 bases short, with 12 bases between. In DNA form, the CDR3 reads TGTGCCAGCAGTTTGAGGGCAGCCTACAATCAGCCCCAGCATTTT. It codes for CASSLRAAYNQPQHF.

This clonotype came up many times. The chain links TRBV12-3 or TRBV12-4 to TRBJ2-5; tentative D call: TRBD1 (6 bases). CDR3 length equals 14 residues. Trimming shortened V by 3 bases and J by 7 bases, and 15 bases separated the two germline ends. The CDR3 bases are TGTGCCAGCAGTTTTGCCAGGGGCGTCGGGACCCAGTACTTC. This sequence encodes CASSFARGVGTQYF.

Many counts were recorded for this clonotype. The chain is built from TRBV4-3 and TRBJ2-2; a possible D gene is TRBD1 (5 bases). Germline CDR1 and CDR2: LGHNA and YSLEER. The CDR3 runs to 18 residues. V shed 0 bases and J shed 5 bases, with 19 bases lying between them. CDR3 residues: CASSQDDFRAPGTGELFF. The CDR3 nucleotides read TGCGCCAGCAGCCAAGACGACTTTAGGGCACCAGGGACCGGGGAGCTGTTTTTT.

The CDR3 sequence: CASSVEPSGAYNEQFF. Written as DNA, the CDR3 is TGTGCCAGCAGCGTAGAGCCCAGCGGGGCCTACAATGAGCAGTTCTTC. The chain uses TRBV9 and TRBJ2-1, with 7 bases identical to TRBD2. CDR1 is SGDLS, CDR2 YYNGEE, per germline. The CDR3 loop spans 16 amino acids. V lost 0 bases, J lost 2 bases, and 5 bases stayed unmatched.

This clonotype came up many times. The rearrangement joins TRBV28 to TRBJ2-5; D is unclear. CDR1 and CDR2 from the germline V gene are MDHEN and SYDVKM. Trimming stripped 6 bases from V and 2 bases from J, with 13 bases between. The CDR3 length is 14 residues. The CDR3 loop is CASSRPDGQETQYF. CDR3 DNA sequence: TGTGCCAGCAGCCGCCCGGACGGACAAGAGACCCAGTACTTC.

To note about this clonotype: A much larger clone is a single base away; this may be a read error. The chain joins TRBV4-1 to TRBJ1-5; possible D gene TRBD1, 5 bases. The CDR3 is 14 residues long. V lost 3 bases to trimming and J lost 6 bases, with 12 bases between them. Germline CDR1 MGHRA, CDR2 YSYEKL. DNA of the CDR3: TGCGCCAGCAGCCAGACGGGGGGGATTCAGCCCCAGCATTTT. Protein sequence: CASSQTGGIQPQHF.

This clonotype was detected many times. V and J are TRBV4-3 and TRBJ1-2, with a possible D match to TRBD1 (5 bases). Trimming pared 0 bases from V and 4 bases from J, leaving 9 bases between. The CDR3 contains 14 residues. The V gene's germline CDR1 is LGHNA and CDR2 YSLEER. The CDR3 bases are TGCGCCAGCAGCCAAGATGCGGGGACCTATGGCTACACCTTC. This translates into CASSQDAGTYGYTF.

This clonotype was seen only a few times. This chain connects TRBV14 to TRBJ2-6, with D possibly being TRBD2 (5 bases). This CDR3 comprises 18 residues. Trimming removed 1 base from V and 3 bases from J, with 16 bases in between. Germline V gene sequence: CDR1 SGHDN, CDR2 FVKESK. CDR3 in DNA: TGTGCCAGCAGCCAAGTTTTCGGGAAATCGGATGGGGCCAACGTCCTGACTTTC. It encodes CASSQVFGKSDGANVLTF.

This clonotype was counted at least ten times. V gene TRBV11-2 combines with J gene TRBJ2-3, with TRBD2 matching over 7 bases. Germline lookup yields CDR1 SGHAT and CDR2 FQNNGV. The length of the CDR3 is 15 residues. Germline trimming cut 3 bases from V and 3 bases from J; bases unmatched to any gene: 6. DNA of the CDR3: TGTGCCAGCAGCTTCCCTAGCGGAGGGACAGATACGCAGTATTTT. It is translated as CASSFPSGGTDTQYF.

This clonotype was seen many times. V gene TRBV20-1 combines with J gene TRBJ2-1, with 14 positions matching TRBD2. V was clipped by 6 bases and J by 7 bases; unmatched bases: 8. CDR3 length: 15 amino acids. Germline assignment: CDR1 DFQATT and CDR2 SNEGSKA (reference sequence). CDR3 nucleotide sequence: TGCAGTGCCCACCCCGGGACTAGCGGGGGAAATGAGCAGTTCTTC. Its protein product is CSAHPGTSGGNEQFF.